Here is one T cell receptor (beta chain) with its context. The antigen remains unidentified. This sample is drawn from a study of vaccination and CD4 T cells after COVID-19. Study context: With a range of 35 to 161, the median interval from diagnosis to drawing post-COVID samples was roughly 91 days. The stimulus for the cells was overlapping spike peptides derived from SARS-CoV-2, HCoV-NL63, HCoV-OC43 and HCoV-229E. Study results and limitations: Researchers report that a median approximately 86% of reactive clones in convalescent patients surfaced only post-vaccination.

CDR1 is SGHTA and CDR2 is FQGNSA in the germline V gene. The CDR3 has 20 amino acids. Trimming cost V 5 bases and J 0 bases, with 29 bases left between them. Described treatment: roughly 11-day PBMC culture with coronavirus spike peptide pools or control peptides (ViraFEST assay). It was before the COVID-19 pandemic (2011-2018) that the unexposed donor's CD4+ T cells were collected. Peptide pools at around 10 ug/ml stimulated fewer than 2.5 million PBMCs per well with 10 IU/ml IL-2. The assay that was used to sequence DNA from cultured CD4+ T cells was the Oncomine TCR Beta short-read assay. TCRdb reprocessed the PCR reads via MiXCR and lists one record per CDR3 protein. The table shows 4,000 to 5,000 distinct CDR3 sequences, with roughly 60% occurring only once.

The sequenced sample consisted of CD4+ T cells from blood, cultured in vitro. The TCR comes from a human donor in good health. This chain uses TRBV7-2 with TRBJ2-7, with D possibly TRBD1 on 6 matching bases. CDR3 DNA: TGTGCCAGCAGCCCACGGGGCGCCATGGCCCCGGGACAACGCTCCTACGAGCAGTACTTC. This codes for CASSPRGAMAPGQRSYEQYF.